The TCR beta chain described here comes from a study of ipilimumab plus nivolumab after autologous stem cell transplantation. Study overall: The DLBCL group included primary refractory and relapsed cases.

Repertoires were generated with immunoSEQ multiplex PCR, while TCRdb's copy carries only in-frame clones and drops some. The table has over 80,000 clones, 83% seen once. Germline CDR1 LNHDA, CDR2 SQIVND (reference sequence). The CDR3 is made up of 18 amino acids. V was clipped by 9 bases and J by 0 bases; unmatched bases: 17. The rearrangement uses TRBV19 and TRBJ1-5; 7 bases align to TRBD1. The source was PBMCs, collected in a trial of ipilimumab plus nivolumab as post-transplant consolidation. This clonotype originated in a male donor with diffuse large B-cell lymphoma. CDR3: CASAPWTGGPYSNQPQHF. DNA of the CDR3: TGTGCCAGCGCCCCTTGGACAGGTGGACCCTATAGCAATCAGCCCCAGCATTTT.